The T cell receptor (beta chain) under discussion was sequenced for a study of vaccination effects on CD4 cells after COVID-19. General study points: Whether induced by infection or by vaccine, clones showed marked clonal contraction late after vaccination.

Method: immunoSEQ multiplex PCR; TCRdb's copy keeps in-frame clones and lacks some. The table shows 60,000 to 85,000 clones, with roughly 81% occurring only once. Before sequencing took place, the ViraFEST assay used viral peptide pools to expand antigen-specific CD4+ T cells. Subsequent to approximately 9 days of culture, CD4+ T cells were isolated. All study participants received two doses of BNT162b2 or mRNA-1273 vaccine. In the vaccine recipients, nucleocapsid antibodies were negative and there was no prior SARS-CoV-2 infection. Losses at the gene ends were 4 bases for V and 5 bases for J; bases not matched to a gene: 9. Germline V gene sequence: CDR1 MNHEY, CDR2 SMNVEV (reference sequence). There are 16 residues in the CDR3. Details on this clone: Its specificity is not known.

The sample in question was CD4+ T cells from PBMCs cultured with HCoV-229E spike peptides, obtained after COVID-19 vaccination. This chain uses TRBV27 with TRBJ2-3; 10 bases are shared with TRBD2. The sequence was obtained from a human donor who received a COVID-19 vaccine. CDR3 sequence reads: CASSSVSGGRRDTQYF. Here the CDR3 DNA reads TGTGCCAGCAGTTCCGTTAGCGGGGGGCGTAGAGATACGCAGTATTTT.